The 14 T cell receptor beta chains below all came from one sample that was sequenced in a study of Graves' ophthalmopathy and Graves' hyperthyroidism. The sequenced template was RNA, covering the TCR beta CDR3 region. Second-round multiplex PCR came after a first-round RT-PCR that employed HTBI primers. TCRdb recomputed calls from the multiplex PCR reads with MiXCR, one row per CDR3 protein. The sample lists about 39,000 distinct CDR3 sequences, 50% seen once, with 26% in the top ten. The specimen was peripheral blood. All receptors derive from an adult woman with stable Graves' hyperthyroidism.

Comments on this clonotype: Lacking the conserved final phenylalanine or tryptophan, this CDR3 likely reflects a read error. V and J are TRBV20-1 and TRBJ2-5, with D unresolved. V lost 3 bases and J lost 9, with 14 bases in between. This CDR3 is 12 amino acids long. Germline V gene data show CDR1 as DFQATT and CDR2 as SNEGSKA (reference sequence). The CDR3 nucleotides read TGCAGTGCTAGCCGCTTTGGTCAGCCCCAGTACTCC. Its translation: CSASRFGQPQYS.

J is TRBJ2-7 and V is TRBV7-3; no reliable D call. Germline CDR1 is SGHTA and CDR2 is FQGTGA. V was pared by 0 bases and J by 6 bases, with 9 bases between. The CDR3 is 13 amino acids. The DNA of the CDR3 is TGTGCCAGCAGCTTAACATCTCTCAGCGAGCAGTACTTC. Translation: CASSLTSLSEQYF.

The gene calls are TRBV20-1 and TRBJ1-5, with D perhaps matching TRBD1 (5 bases). This CDR3 has 11 amino acids. CDR1 and CDR2 (germline): DFQATT, SNEGSKA (reference sequence). The CDR3 sequence: CSGTSNQPQHF. The CDR3 bases are TGCAGCGGGACTAGCAATCAGCCCCAGCATTTT.

The rearrangement uses TRBV29-1 and TRBJ1-1; TRBD1 agrees at 7 bases. The CDR3 contains 13 residues. Looked up from germline, CDR1 is SQVTM and CDR2 is ANQGSEA. Trimming removed 1 base from V and 1 base from J; junction bases left unmatched: 0. In DNA, the CDR3 is TGCAGCGTTGAAGGGACAGGGAACACTGAAGCTTTCTTT. Translation gives CSVEGTGNTEAFF.

The V call is TRBV10-3, the J call TRBJ1-2; D may be TRBD1 (5 bases). Germline loops: CDR1 ENHRY, CDR2 SYGVKD. Trimming stripped 4 bases from V and 8 bases from J, with 14 bases between. The CDR3 totals 13 residues. CDR3 protein: CAISGGGEEGYTF. The CDR3, as DNA: TGTGCCATCAGTGGGGGGGGGGAGGAAGGCTACACCTTC.

Details on this clonotype: A read error may account for a junction end that differs from germline. The J gene is TRBJ2-7, the V gene TRBV7-7; 10 bases line up with TRBD2. CDR1 is SSHAT and CDR2 is FNYEAQ in the germline V gene (reference sequence). The CDR3 is 18 residues long. The CDR3, as DNA: TGTGCTAGCAGCATCTCTAGCGGGAGTGGGGAGGCCGCCCGGGAGCAGTACTTC. The encoded protein is CASSISSGSGEAAREQYF.

The V call is TRBV5-1, the J call TRBJ2-5, with D possibly matching TRBD2 (7 bases). Per germline, CDR1 SGHRS and CDR2 YFSETQ. The V and J ends lost 3 bases and 5 bases respectively, with 20 bases between them. The CDR3 sequence is 16 residues long. This CDR3 is CASSSGGGGPVETQYF. For the CDR3, the DNA is TGCGCCAGCAGCTCGGGGGGTGGGGGGCCGGTTGAGACCCAGTACTTC.

This clonotype was counted between two and nine times. The gene calls are TRBV2 and TRBJ1-1; 8 bases agree with TRBD1. The germline CDR1 and CDR2 sequences are SNHLY and FYNNEI. V shed 4 bases and J 4 bases; nucleotides not matched to a gene: 5. The CDR3 covers 14 residues. This CDR3 is CASSAVDRVTEAFF. For the CDR3, the DNA is TGTGCCAGCAGTGCTGTGGACAGGGTCACTGAAGCTTTCTTT.

V gene TRBV20-1 combines with J gene TRBJ2-7, with TRBD2 as a possible D gene (5 bases). Germline CDR1 reads DFQATT; CDR2 reads SNEGSKA (reference sequence). The CDR3 spans 12 residues. The germline V and J ends were trimmed by 6 bases and 3 bases, with 12 bases remaining between them. The CDR3 bases are TGCAGTGCAGCACGGACTGTCTACGAGCAGTACTTC. Translating it yields CSAARTVYEQYF.

This rearrangement joins TRBV5-4 to TRBJ2-1, with TRBD2 as a possible D gene (6 bases). There are 17 residues in the CDR3. The germline CDR1 and CDR2 sequences are SGHNT and YYREEE (reference sequence). V lost 0 bases and J 3 bases, leaving 16 bases between the germline ends. Here the CDR3 reads CASSLDSGWTGYNEQFF. The CDR3 DNA reads as TGTGCCAGCAGCTTGGATAGCGGTTGGACTGGCTACAATGAGCAGTTCTTC.

The sample holds many counts of this clonotype. The V call is TRBV4-2, the J call TRBJ2-5; D might be TRBD2 (6 bases). Germline CDR1 reads LGHNA; CDR2 reads YNFKEQ. This CDR3 has 14 amino acids. Between the trimmed V and J ends, which lost 4 bases and 4 bases, there was a span of 13 bases. The DNA for the CDR3 is TGTGCCAGCAGCCTTAGCGGACCGGGAGAGACCCAGTACTTC. This encodes CASSLSGPGETQYF.

This chain links TRBV7-8 with TRBJ2-2; 7 nucleotides agree with TRBD2. The CDR3 spans 15 residues. V lost 3 bases and J lost 5; bases outside the gene matches: 6. CDR1 and CDR2 (germline): SGHVS, FQNEAQ. CDR3 sequence reads: CASSFPTSRTGELFF. In nucleotides, the CDR3 is TGTGCCAGCAGCTTTCCGACTAGCCGGACCGGGGAGCTGTTTTTT.

This clonotype was counted at least ten times. A much larger clone differs by one base, so this may be a read error. This CDR3 reads CANSLETNYGHTF. In nucleotides, the CDR3 is TGTGCCAACAGTTTGGAGACTAACTATGGCCACACCTTC. V and J are TRBV25-1 and TRBJ1-2; D is unclear. The CDR3 is 13 amino acids. Germline values: CDR1 MGHDK, CDR2 SYGVNS.

This clonotype was seen a single time. This chain links TRBV2 with TRBJ2-7; possible D gene TRBD1, 6 bases. V lost 5 bases and J 0 bases, leaving 11 bases between the germline ends. Germline V CDR1 and CDR2: SNHLY, FYNNEI. This CDR3 is built from 14 residues. The CDR3 region is CASSSDRYSYEQYF. As DNA, the CDR3 is TGTGCCAGCAGTTCGGACAGATACTCCTACGAGCAGTACTTC.